This TCR beta chain comes out of a study of glioma-infiltrating T cells after dendritic cell vaccination (TCRdb year 2016). The study in broad terms: Of the roughly 15 glioblastoma patients in the cohort, all drawn from Phase I and II dendritic cell vaccination trials, 9 were newly diagnosed and 6 had recurrent disease. To make the vaccine, monocyte-derived dendritic cells were cultured for under eight days with IL-4 and GM-CSF and then pulsed overnight with autologous tumor lysate. Deep sequencing of TCR beta CDR3 regions was used to quantify tumor-infiltrating lymphocyte content and compare tumor and blood repertoires in dendritic cell-vaccinated glioblastoma patients. Survival after dendritic cell vaccination was correlated with TCR sequencing metrics, including TIL content and tumor-blood repertoire overlap. Patients received three intradermal dendritic cell vaccine injections at biweekly intervals in the arm below the axilla. Patients received autologous tumor lysate-pulsed dendritic cell vaccination between about 2003 and 2012.

Of note for this clone: No antigen is known for it. No base quality information exists; no much larger clone differs at one position.

From its cysteine to its phenylalanine, the CDR3 spans 17 amino acids. Kept here is only the CDR3 DNA, which spans 51 bases and is read in frame from base 1. CDR1 LNHDA and CDR2 SQIVND are derived from the germline V gene (reference sequence). Here V drops 2 bases and J drops 2 bases, and the junction holds 8 bases not matched to any gene. To be selected, patients needed enough residual fresh-frozen tumor tissue and more than two years of available survival data. Molecular status otherwise varied across the glioblastoma patients, but none of them carried an isocitrate dehydrogenase mutation. PBMC were collected before vaccination, two weeks after the third vaccination, and at tumor progression if progression occurred. Genomic DNA was extracted with the Qiagen DNeasy Blood extraction Kit. The immunoSEQ assay amplified TCRB CDR3 regions from approximately 2 micrograms of genomic DNA, or from all available DNA when less than that amount was available. For multiplex PCR, 60 forward primers for TCR V beta segments and 13 reverse primers for J beta segments were used. To estimate reads per starting template, synthetic control templates were spiked into each sample at limiting dilution. The Illumina HiSeq System generated 87 bp sequencing reads. Per the source publication's procedure: PCR and sequencing errors were removed by a nearest neighbor algorithm that merged closely related sequences. TCR overlap was defined as the percentage of unique tumor TCR beta sequences that were also found in the peripheral blood of the same patient. TCRdb provides this immuneACCESS table in a form limited to in-frame rearrangements. Some clones are lacking; in checked studies, under half of them reflect an unresolved V gene, and why the rest are absent is not known. V and J calls and clone size follow that table, whereas D and trimming were derived from the DNA. Here the sample has about 99,000 clones; roughly 80% occur a single time. Approximately 12% of the sample goes to the ten largest clones.

Broader findings and caveats from the paper: Higher estimated pretreatment TIL content predicted longer time to progression and overall survival after dendritic cell vaccination. The response model built on TCR overlap across three groups was characterized as speculative, with prospective validation still needed. No direct relationship between TCR clonality and survival was found, suggesting a diverse polyclonal response may matter. The cohort was small and heterogeneous, and full blood and tumor sets were available for few patients, with initial-recurrent tumor pairs available for even fewer patients.

The TCR originated in a human donor with glioblastoma. The source was blood, collected before dendritic cell vaccination. The rearrangement combines TRBV19 with TRBJ1-5; TRBD1 matches 8 bases in the middle. CDR3 sequence: CASSITQGAWGNQPQHF. The DNA sequence reads TGTGCCAGTAGTATAACTCAGGGGGCATGGGGCAATCAGCCCCAGCATTTT.